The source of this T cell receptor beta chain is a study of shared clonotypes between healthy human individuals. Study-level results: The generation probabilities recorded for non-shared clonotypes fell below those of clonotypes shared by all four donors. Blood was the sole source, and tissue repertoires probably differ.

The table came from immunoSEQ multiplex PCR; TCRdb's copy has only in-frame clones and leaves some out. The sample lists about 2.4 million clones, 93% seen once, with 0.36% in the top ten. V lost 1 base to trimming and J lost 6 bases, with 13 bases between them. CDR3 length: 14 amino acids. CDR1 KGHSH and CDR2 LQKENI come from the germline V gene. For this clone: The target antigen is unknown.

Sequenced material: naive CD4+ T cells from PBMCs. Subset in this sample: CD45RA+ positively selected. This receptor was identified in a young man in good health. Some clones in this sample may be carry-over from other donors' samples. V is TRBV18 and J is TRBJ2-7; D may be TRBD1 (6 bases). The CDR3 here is CASSPLSQGSEQYF. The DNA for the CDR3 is TGTGCCAGCTCACCACTTAGTCAGGGGTCCGAGCAGTACTTC.